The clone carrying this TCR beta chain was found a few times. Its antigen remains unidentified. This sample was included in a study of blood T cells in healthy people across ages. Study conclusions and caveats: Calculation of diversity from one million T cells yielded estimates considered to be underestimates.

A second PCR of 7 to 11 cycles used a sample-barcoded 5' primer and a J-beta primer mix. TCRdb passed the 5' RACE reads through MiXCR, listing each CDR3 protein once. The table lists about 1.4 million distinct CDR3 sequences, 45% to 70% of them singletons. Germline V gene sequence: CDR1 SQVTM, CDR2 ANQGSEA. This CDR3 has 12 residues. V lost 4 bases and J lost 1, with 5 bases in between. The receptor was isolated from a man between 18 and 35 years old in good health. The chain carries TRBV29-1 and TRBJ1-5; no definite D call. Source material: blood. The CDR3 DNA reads TGCAGCGTTGGGGAAAGCAATCAGCCCCAGCATTTT. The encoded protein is CSVGESNQPQHF.